The clone carrying this T cell receptor (beta chain) was detected a few times. No antigen is known for it. TCRdb reprocessed the RT-PCR reads via MiXCR and lists one record per CDR3 protein. Found here are more than 400,000 distinct CDR3 sequences, 11% of them singletons; the top ten hold roughly 12%. Trimming took 0 bases from V and 5 from J; bases not matched to a gene: 8. This CDR3 comprises 17 residues. The germline V gene encodes CDR1 LGHNA and CDR2 YNFKEQ. The data were obtained in a study of response to subunit inactivated influenza vaccine. The study, taken as a whole, reports: Authors suggested that a seasonal influenza vaccination recruits few new T cells each time.

The sample in question was PBMCs from blood, obtained roughly 45 days after vaccination. The receptor comes from a man between 50 and 59 years old who received an inactivated influenza vaccine. V is TRBV4-2 and J is TRBJ2-2; 8 bases agree with TRBD2. The CDR3 spells CASSQDVERGPTGELFF. CDR3 DNA sequence: TGTGCCAGCAGCCAAGATGTGGAGCGGGGGCCTACCGGGGAGCTGTTTTTT.